A selection of T cell receptor beta chains follows, all from one sample in a study of cytomegalovirus exposure and HLA in healthy donors. This table comes from immunoSEQ multiplex PCR, and its TCRdb copy is limited to in-frame clones, with some not included. Of approximately 190,000 clones in the sample, approximately 78% were seen once. Source material: PBMCs. The source of these receptors is a woman in her thirties in good health and CMV-seropositive. CDR3s include the opening cysteine and the closing phenylalanine or tryptophan. Fields, in order: J gene, D gene, V gene, CDR3 length, clone size, CDR3 protein, CDR3 DNA. D genes are given only for firm matches. Clone size is not always given. Where it is, it says once, few, many or a class for expanded clones.

J gene: TRBJ2-5; D gene: .; V gene: TRBV7-3; CDR3 length: 13; clone size: few; CDR3 protein: CASSAGLQETQYF; CDR3 DNA: TGTGCCAGCAGCGCCGGACTTCAAGAGACCCAGTACTTC
J gene: TRBJ1-6; D gene: TRBD1; V gene: TRBV5-5; CDR3 length: 15; clone size: .; CDR3 protein: CASSWGTGQNSPLHF; CDR3 DNA: TGTGCCAGCAGCTGGGGGACAGGTCAGAATTCACCCCTCCACTTT
J gene: TRBJ2-2; D gene: .; V gene: TRBV11-2; CDR3 length: 15; clone size: .; CDR3 protein: CASSFDYRESGELFF; CDR3 DNA: TGTGCCAGCAGCTTCGATTACAGGGAATCCGGGGAGCTGTTTTTT
J gene: TRBJ1-2; D gene: .; V gene: TRBV19; CDR3 length: 14; clone size: .; CDR3 protein: CASTPGGARYGYTF; CDR3 DNA: TGTGCCAGTACGCCGGGGGGGGCCAGGTATGGCTACACCTTC
J gene: TRBJ2-2; D gene: TRBD2; V gene: TRBV7-9; CDR3 length: 19; clone size: .; CDR3 protein: CASREGPARTSGGTGELFF; CDR3 DNA: TGTGCCAGCAGGGAAGGCCCCGCAAGGACTAGCGGGGGCACCGGGGAGCTGTTTTTT
J gene: TRBJ2-2; D gene: TRBD2; V gene: TRBV5-1; CDR3 length: 16; clone size: .; CDR3 protein: CASSLNPSGTGGELFF; CDR3 DNA: TGCGCCAGCAGCTTGAACCCTAGCGGGACGGGCGGGGAGCTGTTTTTT
J gene: TRBJ2-3; D gene: .; V gene: TRBV7-9; CDR3 length: 15; clone size: .; CDR3 protein: CASSLVRGNTDTQYF; CDR3 DNA: TGTGCCAGCAGCTTAGTAAGAGGCAACACAGATACGCAGTATTTT
J gene: TRBJ2-2; D gene: TRBD2; V gene: TRBV7-2; CDR3 length: 16; clone size: .; CDR3 protein: CATPDPASGNTGELFF; CDR3 DNA: TGTGCCACCCCCGACCCGGCTAGCGGGAACACCGGGGAGCTGTTTTTT
J gene: TRBJ1-6; D gene: .; V gene: TRBV30; CDR3 length: 15; clone size: .; CDR3 protein: CAWSVDLRVNSPLHF; CDR3 DNA: TGTGCCTGGAGTGTTGACCTCAGGGTAAATTCACCCCTCCACTTT
J gene: TRBJ1-1; D gene: .; V gene: TRBV2; CDR3 length: 13; clone size: .; CDR3 protein: CASATPWDTEAFF; CDR3 DNA: TGTGCCAGCGCGACACCCTGGGACACTGAAGCTTTCTTT
J gene: TRBJ2-1; D gene: TRBD1; V gene: TRBV11-3; CDR3 length: 14; clone size: once; CDR3 protein: CASRLRDRYNEQFF; CDR3 DNA: TGTGCCAGCAGATTACGGGACAGATACAATGAGCAGTTCTTC
J gene: TRBJ1-3; D gene: TRBD1; V gene: TRBV30; CDR3 length: 14; clone size: .; CDR3 protein: CALRDRSISNTIYF; CDR3 DNA: TGTGCCTTAAGGGACAGGTCGATCTCTAACACCATATATTTT
J gene: TRBJ2-7; D gene: TRBD2; V gene: TRBV6-1; CDR3 length: 15; clone size: .; CDR3 protein: CASKLAGGFSYEQYF; CDR3 DNA: TGTGCCAGCAAATTAGCGGGAGGGTTTTCCTACGAGCAGTACTTC
J gene: TRBJ2-6; D gene: .; V gene: TRBV29-1; CDR3 length: 15; clone size: .; CDR3 protein: CSVGDTQFGANVLTF; CDR3 DNA: TGCAGCGTTGGCGACACGCAGTTCGGGGCCAACGTCCTGACTTTC
J gene: TRBJ1-3; D gene: TRBD1; V gene: TRBV11-3; CDR3 length: 15; clone size: .; CDR3 protein: CASSLRGQLGNTIYF; CDR3 DNA: TGTGCCAGCAGCTTAAGGGGACAGCTCGGAAACACCATATATTTT
J gene: TRBJ1-5; D gene: .; V gene: TRBV6-1; CDR3 length: 16; clone size: once; CDR3 protein: CASSERGGALNQPQHF; CDR3 DNA: TGTGCCAGCAGTGAAAGGGGGGGAGCCCTCAATCAGCCCCAGCATTTT
J gene: TRBJ2-7; D gene: TRBD1; V gene: TRBV7-2; CDR3 length: 16; clone size: .; CDR3 protein: CASSSGPGTGRDEQYF; CDR3 DNA: TGTGCCAGCAGCTCAGGCCCGGGGACAGGGAGGGACGAGCAGTACTTC